These 26 T cell receptor beta chains were sequenced from one sample in a study of T cell changes during pregnancy in multiple sclerosis. TCRdb keeps only in-frame clones here, not all; method: immunoSEQ multiplex PCR. The data contain fewer than 50,000 clones, 92% of them seen just once; the ten biggest clones take up roughly 5%. Material: CD8+ T cells from peripheral blood mononuclear cells, obtained in the third trimester of pregnancy. Receptors originate from a female donor with multiple sclerosis, enrolled in a pregnancy study.

This clone was seen a single time. J is TRBJ2-3 and V is TRBV7-3; 8 bases line up with TRBD1. This CDR3 has 14 amino acids. Germline loops: CDR1 SGHTA, CDR2 FQGTGA. V trimming: 5 bases; J trimming: 3 bases; junction bases outside the gene matches: 4. The CDR3 sequence is CASSLTGGTDTQYF. Written as DNA, the CDR3 is TGTGCCAGCAGCCTCACAGGGGGGACAGATACGCAGTATTTT.

The chain recombines TRBV7-6 with TRBJ2-3; no definite D call. Trimming took 5 bases from V and 0 from J, leaving 6 bases between them. Germline V gene sequence: CDR1 SGHVS, CDR2 FNYEAQ. The CDR3 covers 13 residues. CDR3 sequence reads: CASSRTSTDTQYF. DNA for the CDR3: TGTGCCAGCAGCAGAACTAGCACAGATACGCAGTATTTT.

This clone was detected only once. The chain is built from TRBV28 and TRBJ2-3; 10 nucleotides align to TRBD1. CDR1 is MDHEN, CDR2 SYDVKM, per germline. The CDR3 is 14 amino acids. Trimming took 5 bases from V and 4 from J; bases not matched to a gene: 3. CDR3 sequence (DNA): TGTGCCAGCAGTAGACAGGGGGCAGCAGATACGCAGTATTTT. This codes for CASSRQGAADTQYF.

V usage is TRBV9 and J usage is TRBJ1-2; 9 bases line up with TRBD1. The CDR3 runs 16 residues. The junction had 8 bases not matched to a gene; V was cut back by 2 bases and J by 3 bases. CDR1 and CDR2 (germline): SGDLS, YYNGEE. In DNA form, the CDR3 reads TGTGCCAGCAGCGTTACCCGGGACAGGGCGGACTATGGCTACACCTTC. Protein: CASSVTRDRADYGYTF.

The chain recombines TRBV9 with TRBJ1-2; TRBD1 matches at 9 bases. Germline V CDR1 and CDR2: SGDLS, YYNGEE. This CDR3 has 18 residues. Trimming took 1 base from V and 3 from J; bases not matched to a gene: 13. For the CDR3, the DNA is TGTGCCAGCAGCGTATTGACAGGGGGTGTTCAACTGGACTATGGCTACACCTTC. Translated: CASSVLTGGVQLDYGYTF.

The chain recombines TRBV27 with TRBJ1-2; 8 bases match TRBD1. Trimming took 5 bases from V and 3 from J; bases not matched to a gene: 8. The CDR3 spans 15 residues. Germline V gene sequence: CDR1 MNHEY, CDR2 SMNVEV (reference sequence). CDR3 amino acids: CASSPLQGADYGYTF. The DNA of the CDR3 is TGTGCCAGCAGTCCCCTCCAGGGGGCGGACTATGGCTACACCTTC.

The chain combines TRBV7-9 with TRBJ1-1; tentative D call: TRBD1 (5 bases). The V and J ends lost 1 base and 6 bases respectively, with 6 bases between them. There are 12 residues in the CDR3. Per the germline V gene, CDR1 is SEHNR and CDR2 is FQNEAQ (reference sequence). The CDR3 DNA sequence: TGTGCCAGCAGCTTAGGGGGGGCTGAAGCTTTCTTT. As protein: CASSLGGAEAFF.

This chain uses TRBV6-4 with TRBJ2-1; 8 bases line up with TRBD2. The V segment lost 1 base and the J segment 6 bases; nucleotides outside the gene matches: 5. The CDR3 sequence is 15 residues long. Germline CDR1 reads MRHNA; CDR2 reads SNTAGT. CDR3 nucleotides: TGTGCCAGCAGTGACTTAAAAACTAGCGGCAATGAGCAGTTCTTC. Amino acids: CASSDLKTSGNEQFF.

The chain combines TRBV7-2 with TRBJ2-5; D may be TRBD1 (5 bases). V lost 1 base, J lost 2 bases, and 8 bases lay in between. Germline V lookup: CDR1 SGHTA, CDR2 FQGNSA. The CDR3 contains 14 residues. Here the CDR3 DNA reads TGTGCCAGCAGCTTAGGGGGCAGTCAAGAGACCCAGTACTTC. It encodes CASSLGGSQETQYF.

This chain connects TRBV25-1 to TRBJ2-7, with a tentative D call TRBD1 (6 bases). This CDR3 spans 14 amino acids. Per germline, CDR1 MGHDK and CDR2 SYGVNS. V lost 6 bases and J 0 bases, leaving 12 bases between the germline ends. CDR3 sequence: CASRSRGGSYEQYF. The CDR3, as DNA: TGTGCCAGCAGGTCTAGAGGGGGCTCCTACGAGCAGTACTTC.

V and J are TRBV27 and TRBJ2-7; D unclear. Trimming shortened V by 5 bases and J by 5 bases, and 13 bases separated the two germline ends. The CDR3 length is 13 residues. Germline V gene data show CDR1 as MNHEY and CDR2 as SMNVEV (reference sequence). This chain's CDR3 is CASSLSANDEQYF. The CDR3 nucleotides are TGTGCCAGCAGTCTCTCCGCTAATGACGAGCAGTACTTC.

The rearrangement joins TRBV9 to TRBJ2-1, with 8 bases matching TRBD2. Unmatched junction bases numbered 3, after V lost 0 bases and J lost 4 bases. This CDR3 contains 15 residues. Germline CDR1 and CDR2: SGDLS and YYNGEE. CDR3 nucleotide sequence: TGTGCCAGCAGCGTAGATAGCGGGGCTTACAATGAGCAGTTCTTC. Amino acids: CASSVDSGAYNEQFF.

V usage is TRBV9 and J usage is TRBJ1-1; no reliable D call. The V end was cut by 0 bases, the J end by 1 base, with 4 bases between. The CDR3 extends over 13 amino acids. Germline values: CDR1 SGDLS, CDR2 YYNGEE. CDR3 residues: CASSVAWNTEAFF. The CDR3 DNA follows: TGTGCCAGCAGCGTAGCATGGAACACTGAAGCTTTCTTT.

This chain uses TRBV19 with TRBJ2-7, with TRBD2 matching over 9 bases. CDR1 and CDR2 (germline): LNHDA, SQIVND (reference sequence). J was trimmed by 0 bases and V by 1 base; bases with no gene match: 13. The CDR3 is 19 amino acids. The CDR3 is CASSIGTPISGSFSYEQYF. In DNA, the CDR3 is TGTGCCAGTAGTATAGGAACCCCTATTAGCGGGAGCTTCTCCTACGAGCAGTACTTC.

The gene calls are TRBV30 and TRBJ2-7; tentative D call: TRBD2 (5 bases). The CDR3 is 13 residues long. The ends were cut back, 3 bases at V and 0 bases at J, with 9 bases in the middle. The germline CDR1 and CDR2 sequences are GTSNPN and SVGIG (reference sequence). CDR3 sequence reads: CAWRGSYSYEQYF. In nucleotides, the CDR3 is TGTGCCTGGAGGGGGAGCTACTCCTACGAGCAGTACTTC.

The chain joins TRBV7-9 to TRBJ2-5; 11 nucleotides match TRBD2. The CDR3 sequence is 18 residues long. The trim removed 1 base at V and 2 bases at J, leaving 9 bases unmatched. Per germline, CDR1 SEHNR and CDR2 FQNEAQ (reference sequence). CDR3 nucleotide sequence: TGTGCCAGCAGCTTAGTGGGACTAGCGGAGTGGGGACAAGAGACCCAGTACTTC. Its translation is CASSLVGLAEWGQETQYF.

The chain recombines TRBV11-3 with TRBJ2-1; D is perhaps TRBD2 (5 bases). Between the trimmed V and J ends, which lost 2 bases and 9 bases, there was a span of 17 bases. This CDR3 is built from 15 residues. Germline assignment: CDR1 SGHNT and CDR2 YENEEA. CDR3 in amino acids: CASSLRREDEVEQFF. CDR3 DNA: TGTGCCAGCAGCTTAAGACGGGAAGACGAGGTTGAGCAGTTCTTC.

The gene calls are TRBV7-9 and TRBJ2-7; D is uncertain. This CDR3 is 12 amino acids long. With 1 base removed from V and 2 bases from J, the gap between germline ends came to 3 bases. In germline, CDR1 is SEHNR, CDR2 FQNEAQ (reference sequence). CDR3 loop: CASSLDTYEQYF. The CDR3 nucleotides are TGTGCCAGCAGCTTAGACACCTACGAGCAGTACTTC.

The rearrangement uses TRBV27 and TRBJ2-2, with D maybe TRBD2 (6 bases). The germline V gene encodes CDR1 MNHEY and CDR2 SMNVEV (reference sequence). The CDR3 has 22 amino acids. The ends were cut back, 5 bases at V and 0 bases at J, with 31 bases in the middle. The CDR3 coding sequence is TGTGCCAGCAGTGGACGAGTCAGCAAAACCGTAGGTAGCGGAGCGAACACCGGGGAGCTGTTTTTT. Translation gives CASSGRVSKTVGSGANTGELFF.

The V gene is TRBV6-4, the J gene TRBJ2-2; D unresolved. The CDR3 consists of 13 residues. Germline values: CDR1 MRHNA, CDR2 SNTAGT. V gave up 0 bases and J gave up 5 bases, with 4 bases separating them. CDR3 loop: CASSDSATGELFF. The CDR3 region has the DNA TGTGCCAGCAGTGACTCAGCTACCGGGGAGCTGTTTTTT.

The chain recombines TRBV28 with TRBJ2-7, with D perhaps TRBD1 (6 bases). There are 14 residues in the CDR3. CDR1 is MDHEN, CDR2 SYDVKM, per germline. Trimming shortened V by 3 bases and J by 4 bases, and 13 bases separated the two germline ends. The DNA for the CDR3 is TGTGCCAGCAGTTTGATCAGGGGCCAATACGAGCAGTACTTC. Its protein is CASSLIRGQYEQYF. The whole variable domain, filled in from reference TRBV28 and TRBJ2-7, reads DVKVTQSSRYLVKRTGEKVFLECVQDMDHENMFWYRQDPGLGLRLIYFSYDVKMKEKGDIPEGYSVSREKKERFSLILESASTNQTSMYLCASSLIRGQYEQYFGPGTRLTVT.

The chain carries TRBV23-1 and TRBJ1-3, with 8 nucleotides matching TRBD1. TRBV23-1 is an ORF, with its function uncertain. V gave up 0 bases and J gave up 3 bases; unmatched junction bases: 4. The length of the CDR3 is 16 residues. The CDR3 reads CASSQSGQGNGNTIYF. CDR3 in DNA: TGCGCCAGCAGTCAATCCGGACAGGGAAATGGAAACACCATATATTTT.

V and J are TRBV28 and TRBJ2-3, with 7 bases matching TRBD1. Germline CDR1 is MDHEN and CDR2 is SYDVKM. Trimming removed 6 bases from V and 2 bases from J; junction bases left unmatched: 5. The CDR3 loop spans 14 amino acids. The DNA for the CDR3 is TGTGCCAGCAGCCCAGGGACAGCCACAGATACGCAGTATTTT. Amino acid sequence: CASSPGTATDTQYF. The complete variable domain, with remaining parts taken from reference TRBV28 and TRBJ2-3, reads DVKVTQSSRYLVKRTGEKVFLECVQDMDHENMFWYRQDPGLGLRLIYFSYDVKMKEKGDIPEGYSVSREKKERFSLILESASTNQTSMYLCASSPGTATDTQYFGPGTRLTVL.

The rearrangement links TRBV27 to TRBJ1-1; D unresolved. With 2 bases removed from V and 1 base from J, the gap between germline ends came to 8 bases. The CDR3 extends over 14 amino acids. The V gene's germline CDR1 is MNHEY and CDR2 SMNVEV (reference sequence). DNA for the CDR3: TGTGCCAGCAGTTTAAGTAGAGCGAACACTGAAGCTTTCTTT. It encodes CASSLSRANTEAFF.

V gene TRBV9 combines with J gene TRBJ2-7, with D possibly matching TRBD2 (8 bases). CDR1 is SGDLS, CDR2 YYNGEE, per germline. V was cut by 4 bases and J by 2 bases, with 31 bases left in between. The CDR3 loop spans 20 amino acids. CDR3 residues: CASSPSGRTGPAGGPYEQYF. The CDR3, as DNA: TGTGCCAGCAGCCCGAGTGGTCGGACAGGACCTGCGGGAGGCCCCTACGAGCAGTACTTC.

Concerning this clone itself: Distinct nucleotide sequences in the sample also encode this CDR3. The chain uses TRBV4-1 and TRBJ2-7, with TRBD2 matching 7 bases. The trim removed 4 bases at V and 0 bases at J, leaving 6 bases unmatched. This CDR3 is 15 amino acids long. From germline, CDR1 is MGHRA and CDR2 YSYEKL. CDR3 DNA sequence: TGCGCCAGCAGCCTGGACGGCGGGAGCTCCTACGAGCAGTACTTC. Translation: CASSLDGGSSYEQYF.